The rows below give T cell receptor beta chains drawn from one sample of a study of CD8+ T cells in alopecia areata. This table comes from immunoSEQ multiplex PCR, and its TCRdb copy is limited to in-frame clones, with some not included. The sample holds over 250,000 clones, about 62% seen once. The specimen comprised CD4+ T cells sorted from blood, sampled between weeks 51 and 52, from a patient treated with tofacitinib. The source is a human donor with alopecia areata. The CDR3 runs from the conserved cysteine through the conserved F or W. D genes are given only for firm matches. Not every row has a clone size; where given, it reads once, few, many or a size class.

J | V | D | size | CDR3 | DNA
TRBJ2-7 | TRBV7-2 | - | - | CASSLESGSSYEQYF | TGTGCCAGCAGCTTAGAGAGCGGTAGCTCCTACGAGCAGTACTTC
TRBJ2-3 | TRBV29-1 | - | few | CSVEGQSTDTQYF | TGCAGCGTTGAGGGGCAGAGCACAGATACGCAGTATTTT
TRBJ1-2 | TRBV7-2 | - | - | CASSLGGFQANYGYTF | TGTGCCAGCAGCTTAGGAGGTTTCCAAGCTAACTATGGCTACACCTTC
TRBJ2-3 | TRBV6-5 | - | - | CASSLQGTDTQYF | TGTGCCAGCAGTTTACAGGGCACAGATACGCAGTATTTT
TRBJ2-5 | TRBV25-1 | - | - | CASSGQTSREQYF | TGTGCCAGCAGTGGCCAGACGTCGAGGGAGCAGTACTTC
TRBJ1-4 | TRBV4-1 | - | once | CASRDPQRDVEKLFF | TGCGCCAGCCGGGACCCGCAGAGGGATGTTGAAAAACTGTTTTTT
TRBJ2-5 | TRBV10-3 | TRBD1 | - | CATWSGQQETQYF | TGTGCCACCTGGTCGGGACAGCAAGAGACCCAGTACTTC
TRBJ1-1 | TRBV6-6 | TRBD1 | few | CASRRQGMNTEAFF | TGTGCCAGCAGGAGACAGGGAATGAACACTGAAGCTTTCTTT
TRBJ1-5 | TRBV7-2 | - | - | CASSFGDEPQHF | TGTGCCAGCAGCTTCGGAGATGAGCCCCAGCATTTT
TRBJ2-3 | TRBV7-2 | - | once | CASSLYTDTQYF | TGTGCCAGCAGCCTTTACACAGATACGCAGTATTTT
TRBJ2-3 | TRBV9 | TRBD1 | - | CASSYPDRADTQYF | TGTGCCAGCAGCTACCCGGACAGGGCCGATACGCAGTATTTT
TRBJ1-1 | TRBV4-1 | - | - | CASRRGTEAFF | TGCGCCAGCCGAAGGGGGACTGAAGCTTTCTTT
TRBJ1-5 | TRBV30 | - | - | CAWDSGGGNQPQHF | TGTGCCTGGGATAGTGGTGGGGGCAATCAGCCCCAGCATTTT
TRBJ2-3 | TRBV10-3 | - | few | CAITGPSSTDTQYF | TGTGCCATCACTGGACCGTCTAGCACAGATACGCAGTATTTT
TRBJ2-3 | TRBV18 | - | - | CASSPKELEDHRTQYF | TGTGCCAGCTCACCCAAGGAACTTGAAGACCATAGGACGCAGTATTTT
TRBJ1-5 | TRBV19 | TRBD1 | few | CASRDRAQPQHF | TGTGCCAGTAGGGACAGGGCTCAGCCCCAGCATTTT
TRBJ2-5 | TRBV11-2 | TRBD2 | few | CASSPSGGVETQYF | TGTGCCAGCAGCCCTAGCGGGGGGGTCGAGACCCAGTACTTC
TRBJ2-7 | TRBV15 | - | - | CATSARDDSAPYF | TGTGCCACCAGCGCGAGGGACGACTCTGCTCCGTACTTC
TRBJ1-1 | TRBV30 | TRBD1 | - | CAWSFLRQGTTEAFF | TGTGCCTGGAGTTTCCTTAGACAGGGGACCACTGAAGCTTTCTTT
TRBJ2-3 | TRBV9 | - | - | CASSAGSEADTQYF | TGTGCCAGCAGCGCGGGCTCAGAAGCAGATACGCAGTATTTT